Listed below are T cell receptor beta chains from one sample, sequenced in a study of early T cells in non-severe SARS-CoV-2 infection. TCRdb ran MiXCR on the 5' RACE reads and lists one entry per CDR3 protein. The sample has about 60,000 distinct CDR3 sequences; almost 9.5% are singletons. Sequenced input: whole blood. All receptors come from an adult who was a healthcare worker with PCR-confirmed SARS-CoV-2 infection or an uninfected control (not recorded which). Both conserved end residues are part of each CDR3.

v_call	j_call	cdr3_aa
TRBV5-1	TRBJ1-1	CASSLGYTEAFF
TRBV2	TRBJ1-1	CASRLQGAATEAFF
TRBV6-4	TRBJ2-3	CASGQRGGNRDTQYF
TRBV6-4	TRBJ2-1	CASSDSLGVDEQFF
TRBV7-2	TRBJ2-2	CASSFGAGGTGELFF
TRBV20-1	TRBJ1-2	CSASVTGTGQGYTF
TRBV5-1	TRBJ2-2	CASSFWVGGELFF
TRBV7-2	TRBJ2-5	CASSLGLLGQETQYF
TRBV14	TRBJ2-3	CASSQETRSAQYF
TRBV20-1	TRBJ1-3	CSVTRGTAGNTIYF
TRBV12-3/TRBV12-4	TRBJ1-1	CASTRRGVGTEAFF
TRBV18	TRBJ2-1	CASSPDRVKVNEQFF
TRBV4-1	TRBJ1-1	CASSQDPRAQPNTEAFF
TRBV4-1	TRBJ1-1	CASSQLPASTEAFF
TRBV12-3/TRBV12-4	TRBJ1-4	CASSFLAGDEKLFF
TRBV5-1	TRBJ1-6	CASSPQGDNSPLHF
TRBV7-2	TRBJ1-5	CASSIQGNQPQHF
TRBV6-6	TRBJ2-3	CASSILGTDTQYF
TRBV5-1	TRBJ1-2	CASSSRDRSDGYTF
TRBV7-9	TRBJ2-5	CASSPRQDPETQYF
TRBV3-1	TRBJ2-2	CASSRLAGAGELFF
TRBV5-6	TRBJ2-5	CASSYRTLAGETQYF
TRBV6-6	TRBJ2-2	CASREANTGELFF
TRBV20-1	TRBJ2-2	CSAPGQGNTGELFF
TRBV28	TRBJ2-1	CASLRTSGVRSSYNEQFF
TRBV9	TRBJ1-1	CASSVVDGNTEAFF
TRBV15	TRBJ2-5	CATSRDRLYRAKETQYF
TRBV5-6	TRBJ2-1	CASSLYLAGRYNEQFF
TRBV19	TRBJ2-1	CASMGTSGAYNEQFF
TRBV4-2	TRBJ1-6	CASSLGTARSPLHF
TRBV7-9	TRBJ1-3	CASSRDARSGNTIYF
TRBV5-1	TRBJ1-4	CTSSLQQGNEKLFF
TRBV7-3	TRBJ2-3	CASSSDRGGTDTQYF
TRBV13	TRBJ2-5	CASRRTGEETQYF
TRBV10-1	TRBJ2-3	CASSSLAASTDTQYF
TRBV4-2	TRBJ2-3	CASSQGDTQYF
TRBV2	TRBJ1-1	CASSVRALNTEAFF
TRBV6-6	TRBJ1-3	CASSYPHGNTIYF
TRBV20-1	TRBJ2-2	CSARVGTANTGELFF
TRBV30	TRBJ1-4	CAWKRQKNEKLFF
TRBV4-1	TRBJ1-4	CASSLPSLGQRNEKLFF
TRBV15	TRBJ2-3	CATSRVDRGTDTQYF
TRBV28	TRBJ2-4	CATLWTSGVAKNIQYF
TRBV3-1	TRBJ2-1	CASSLSGGAVNEQFF